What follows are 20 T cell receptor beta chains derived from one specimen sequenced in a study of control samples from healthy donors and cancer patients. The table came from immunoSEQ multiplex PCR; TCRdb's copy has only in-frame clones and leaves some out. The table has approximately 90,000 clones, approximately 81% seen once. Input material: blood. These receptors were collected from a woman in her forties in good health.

CDR3 nucleotide sequence: TGTGCCAGCAGCTTCCCGAATACTAACTATGGCTACACCTTC. Translating gives CASSFPNTNYGYTF. The chain recombines TRBV7-6 with TRBJ1-2; D call uncertain. V was clipped by 3 bases and J by 0 bases, with 8 bases between them. In germline, CDR1 is SGHVS, CDR2 FNYEAQ. The CDR3 contains 14 residues.

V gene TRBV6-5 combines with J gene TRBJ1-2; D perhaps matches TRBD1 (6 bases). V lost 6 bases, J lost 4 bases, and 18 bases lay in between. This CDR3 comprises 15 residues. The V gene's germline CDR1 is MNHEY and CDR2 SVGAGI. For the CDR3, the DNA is TGTGCCAGCAGAGCACAGGGCCGCTTCTTCTATGGCTACACCTTC. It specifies CASRAQGRFFYGYTF.

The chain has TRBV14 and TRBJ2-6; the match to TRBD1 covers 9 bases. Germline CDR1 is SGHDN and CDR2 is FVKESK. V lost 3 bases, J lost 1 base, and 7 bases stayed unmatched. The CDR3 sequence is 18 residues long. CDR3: CASSQLRGQGSGANVLTF. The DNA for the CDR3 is TGTGCCAGCAGCCAGCTTAGGGGACAGGGATCTGGGGCCAACGTCCTGACTTTC. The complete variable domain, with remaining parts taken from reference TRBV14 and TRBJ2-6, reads EAGVTQFPSHSVIEKGQTVTLRCDPISGHDNLYWYRRVMGKEIKFLLHFVKESKQDESGMPNNRFLAERTGGTYSTLKVQPAELEDSGVYFCASSQLRGQGSGANVLTFGAGSRLTVL.

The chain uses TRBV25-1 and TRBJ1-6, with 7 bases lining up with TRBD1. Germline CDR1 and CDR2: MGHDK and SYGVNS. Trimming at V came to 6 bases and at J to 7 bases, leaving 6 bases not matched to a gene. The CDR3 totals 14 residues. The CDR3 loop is CASSLTGSNSPLHF. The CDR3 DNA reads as TGTGCCAGCAGCTTGACAGGGTCAAATTCACCCCTCCACTTT.

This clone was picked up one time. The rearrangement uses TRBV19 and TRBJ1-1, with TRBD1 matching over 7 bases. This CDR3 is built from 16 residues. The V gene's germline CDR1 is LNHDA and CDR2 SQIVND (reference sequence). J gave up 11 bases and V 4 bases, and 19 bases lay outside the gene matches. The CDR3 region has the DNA TGTGCCAGTAGTACCATTTGGGACAGCGACTACGATAGGGCTTTCTTT. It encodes CASSTIWDSDYDRAFF.

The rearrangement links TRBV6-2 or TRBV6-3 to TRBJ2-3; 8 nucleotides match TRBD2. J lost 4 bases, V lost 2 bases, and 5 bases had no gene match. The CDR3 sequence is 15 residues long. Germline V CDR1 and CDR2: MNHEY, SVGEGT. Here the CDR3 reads CASSYSGGGADTQYF. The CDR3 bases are TGTGCCAGCAGTTACAGCGGGGGAGGCGCAGATACGCAGTATTTT.

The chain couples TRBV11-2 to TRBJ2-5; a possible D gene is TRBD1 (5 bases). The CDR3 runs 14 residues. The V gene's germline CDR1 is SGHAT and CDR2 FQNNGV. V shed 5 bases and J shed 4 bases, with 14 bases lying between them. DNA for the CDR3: TGTGCCAGCAGCCCCACTCAGGGAAGAGAGACCCAGTACTTC. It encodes CASSPTQGRETQYF.

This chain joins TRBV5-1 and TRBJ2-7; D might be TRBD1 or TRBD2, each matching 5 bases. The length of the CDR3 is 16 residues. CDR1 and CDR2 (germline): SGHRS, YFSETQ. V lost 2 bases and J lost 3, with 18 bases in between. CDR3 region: CASSLFSGGGNYEQYF. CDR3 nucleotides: TGCGCCAGCAGCTTATTTTCCGGTGGGGGTAACTACGAGCAGTACTTC.

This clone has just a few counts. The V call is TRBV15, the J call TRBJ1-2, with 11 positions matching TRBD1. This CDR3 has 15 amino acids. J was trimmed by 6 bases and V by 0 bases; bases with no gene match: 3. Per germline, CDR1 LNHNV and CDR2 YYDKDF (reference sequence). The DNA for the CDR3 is TGTGCCACCAGCAGAGAGGACAGGGGGCGCGATGGCTACACCTTC. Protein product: CATSREDRGRDGYTF.

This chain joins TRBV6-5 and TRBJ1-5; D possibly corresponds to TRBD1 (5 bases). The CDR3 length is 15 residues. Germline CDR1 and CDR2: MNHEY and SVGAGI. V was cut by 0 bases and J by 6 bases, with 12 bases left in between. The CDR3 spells CASSYSGLRGQPQHF. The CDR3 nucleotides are TGTGCCAGCAGTTACTCCGGTCTAAGGGGTCAGCCCCAGCATTTT.

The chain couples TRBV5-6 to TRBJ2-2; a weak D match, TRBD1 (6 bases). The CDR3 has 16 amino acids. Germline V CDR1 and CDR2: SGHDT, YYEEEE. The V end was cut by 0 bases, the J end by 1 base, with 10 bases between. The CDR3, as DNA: TGTGCCAGCAGCTTGGCGGCACAGGGGAACACCGGGGAGCTGTTTTTT. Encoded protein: CASSLAAQGNTGELFF.

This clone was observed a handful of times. CDR3: CASSRGGRSLAKNIQYF. CDR3 bases: TGTGCCAGCAGCCGCGGAGGCAGGTCGCTAGCCAAAAACATTCAGTACTTC. The V gene is TRBV13, the J gene TRBJ2-4, with D perhaps matching TRBD2 (5 bases). The germline V gene has CDR1 PRHDT and CDR2 FYEKMQ (reference sequence). This CDR3 is 17 amino acids long. V lost 5 bases to trimming and J lost 0 bases, with 17 bases between them.

CDR3: CASTGQVTDSEAFF. The CDR3 nucleotides are TGTGCCAGCACAGGACAGGTTACAGACTCTGAAGCTTTCTTT. The gene calls are TRBV18 and TRBJ1-1; TRBD1 matches at 7 bases. Germline trimming cut 8 bases from V and 6 bases from J; bases unmatched to any gene: 12. Germline V CDR1 and CDR2: KGHSH, LQKENI. The CDR3 is 14 residues long. Variable domain in full (rest from reference TRBV18 and TRBJ1-1): NAGVMQNPRHLVRRRGQEARLRCSPMKGHSHVYWYRQLPEEGLKFMVYLQKENIIDESGMPKERFSAEFPKEGPSILRIQQVVRGDSAAYFCASTGQVTDSEAFFGQGTRLTVV.

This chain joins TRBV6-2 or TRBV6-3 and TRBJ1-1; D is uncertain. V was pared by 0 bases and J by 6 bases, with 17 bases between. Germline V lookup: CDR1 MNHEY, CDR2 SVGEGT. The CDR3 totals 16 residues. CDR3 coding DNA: TGTGCCAGCAGTTACTCGAGAGGTAACAACAGCCCTGAAGCTTTCTTT. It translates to CASSYSRGNNSPEAFF.

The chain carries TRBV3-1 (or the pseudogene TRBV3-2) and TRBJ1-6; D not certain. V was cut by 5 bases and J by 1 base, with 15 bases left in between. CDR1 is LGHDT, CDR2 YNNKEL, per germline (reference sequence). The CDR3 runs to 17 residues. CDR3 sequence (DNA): TGTGCCAGCAGCGACTCGGGAGGCAGTTCCTATAATTCACCCCTCCACTTT. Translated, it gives CASSDSGGSSYNSPLHF.

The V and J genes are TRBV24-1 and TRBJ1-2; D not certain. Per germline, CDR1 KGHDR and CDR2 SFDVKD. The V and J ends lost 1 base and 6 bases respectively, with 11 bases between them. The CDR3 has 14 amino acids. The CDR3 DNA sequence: TGTGCCACCAGTGATTTATACAGATCAGATGGCTACACCTTC. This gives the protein CATSDLYRSDGYTF.

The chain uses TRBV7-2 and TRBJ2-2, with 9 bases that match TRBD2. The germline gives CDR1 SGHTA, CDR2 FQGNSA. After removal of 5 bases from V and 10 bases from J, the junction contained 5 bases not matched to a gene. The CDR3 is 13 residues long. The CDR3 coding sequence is TGTGCCAGCAGCGTGGGACTAGCTGAGGAGCTGTTTTTT. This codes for CASSVGLAEELFF. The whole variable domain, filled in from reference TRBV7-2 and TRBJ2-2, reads GAGVSQSPSNKVTEKGKDVELRCDPISGHTALYWYRQSLGQGLEFLIYFQGNSAPDKSGLPSDRFSAERTGGSVSTLTIQRTQQEDSAVYLCASSVGLAEELFFGEGSRLTVL.

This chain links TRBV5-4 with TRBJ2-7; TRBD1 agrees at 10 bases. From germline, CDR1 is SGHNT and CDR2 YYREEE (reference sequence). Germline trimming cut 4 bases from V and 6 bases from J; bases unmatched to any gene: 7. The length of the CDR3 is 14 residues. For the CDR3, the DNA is TGTGCCAGCAGCCCCGGGGACAGGGGTGGCGAGCAGTACTTC. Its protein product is CASSPGDRGGEQYF.

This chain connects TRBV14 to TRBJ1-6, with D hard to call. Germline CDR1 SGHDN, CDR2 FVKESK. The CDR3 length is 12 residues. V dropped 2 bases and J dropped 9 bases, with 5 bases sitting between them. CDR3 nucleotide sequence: TGTGCCAGCAGCCAACAGTTTTCACCCCTCCACTTT. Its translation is CASSQQFSPLHF.

CDR3 sequence (DNA): TGTGCCAGTAGTATGTGGGAAAACACTGAAGCTTTCTTT. Residues: CASSMWENTEAFF. The rearrangement links TRBV19 to TRBJ1-1, with D uncertain. Between the trimmed V and J ends, which lost 3 bases and 2 bases, there was a span of 7 bases. The V gene's germline CDR1 is LNHDA and CDR2 SQIVND (reference sequence). The CDR3 totals 13 residues.